This T cell receptor beta chain was found in a study of T cell responses to AZD1222 COVID-19 vaccine. Sequenced by immunoSEQ multiplex PCR; TCRdb stores in-frame clones only, minus some. The sample records under 200,000 clones, just over 90% being singletons. Samples with a second dose at about 4 or about 12 weeks were pooled together. Study conclusions and caveats: Spike as a whole was targeted by vaccine-associated CD4 TCRs, dominant at 160-218 and 743-854. Seropositive status at baseline applied to only six AZD1222 recipients.

This CDR3 is 14 amino acids long. Germline CDR1 SGHTA, CDR2 FQGNSA. V shed 5 bases and J 5 bases; nucleotides not matched to a gene: 6. Remarks on this clone: What it recognizes is unknown.

This chain links TRBV7-2 with TRBJ1-3; 7 bases fit TRBD1. Source: peripheral blood, taken 28 days after the second AZD1222 dose. This receptor was identified in an adult who received the AZD1222 COVID-19 vaccine. CDR3 sequence: CASSIGQARNTIYF. CDR3 nucleotide sequence: TGTGCCAGCAGCATCGGACAGGCCAGAAACACCATATATTTT.